These T cell receptor beta chains were read from a single sample in a study of Graves' ophthalmopathy and Graves' hyperthyroidism. TCRdb re-called the multiplex PCR reads through MiXCR, storing one row per CDR3 protein. The sample carries roughly 500,000 distinct CDR3 sequences, approximately 15% recorded once. Sequencing was done on a sample of blood. The receptors come from a woman in her twenties or thirties with Graves' ophthalmopathy. Both conserved end residues are part of each CDR3. The order of the fields is V gene, J gene, clone size, D gene, CDR3 DNA, CDR3 protein. The D gene is left open where the match is weak. Size tells how often a clone was seen (once, few, many) or the class of an expanded clone, and some rows leave it out.

TRBV12-3/TRBV12-4	TRBJ2-7	.	.	TGTGCCAGCAGTTTAAGTGTAGGGGGCTACGAGCAGTACTTC	CASSLSVGGYEQYF
TRBV20-1	TRBJ1-1	many	.	TGCAGTGCCCGAGCCGGGGCAGGGAACACTGAAGCTTTCTTT	CSARAGAGNTEAFF
TRBV11-3	TRBJ2-7	.	.	TGTGCCAGCAGCCGGGACGGGATCGGCTACGAGCAGTACTTC	CASSRDGIGYEQYF
TRBV20-1	TRBJ2-7	many	TRBD1	TGCAGTGCCAGGACAGGGTCGTTCTACGAGCAGTACTTC	CSARTGSFYEQYF
TRBV11-2	TRBJ1-5	many	TRBD1	TGTGCCAGCAGCCCAAGCTACGACAGGGGTCAGCCCCAGCATTTT	CASSPSYDRGQPQHF
TRBV6-4	TRBJ2-7	many	.	TGTGCCAGCAGCCCCCGGGCGGGAACCTACGAGCAGTACTTC	CASSPRAGTYEQYF
TRBV28	TRBJ1-2	many	TRBD1	TGTGCCAGCAGCCCCGCTGGACAGGGGCGAGGCTACACCTTC	CASSPAGQGRGYTF
TRBV6-5	TRBJ2-7	many	TRBD1	TGTGCCAGCGGAGGCCACCACCGGGACAGGGGGACCTACGAGCAGTACTTC	CASGGHHRDRGTYEQYF
TRBV7-3	TRBJ2-4	many	.	TGTGCCAGCAGCCCCCAGCGCGGGATTTTAGCCAAAAACATTCAGTACTTC	CASSPQRGILAKNIQYF
TRBV29-1	TRBJ2-7	many	.	TGCAGCGTGGCACAGGGCTCCTACGAGCAGTACTTC	CSVAQGSYEQYF
TRBV6-2/TRBV6-3	TRBJ2-7	.	.	TGTGCCAGCAGTTTACCGATGTACTCCTACGAGCAGTACTTC	CASSLPMYSYEQYF
TRBV28	TRBJ2-5	many	.	TGTGCCAGCAGTTTCGGAGTTGTACCACGCGCCCAAGAGACCCAGTACTTC	CASSFGVVPRAQETQYF
TRBV7-8	TRBJ1-1	many	.	TGTGCCAGCAGCTCTATCAGGGACACTGAAGCTTTCTTT	CASSSIRDTEAFF
TRBV14	TRBJ1-2	many	TRBD1	TGTGCCAGCAGCCAAACGGGACAGGGTGTTGCAAGCTACACCTTC	CASSQTGQGVASYTF
TRBV10-3	TRBJ1-1	many	TRBD1	TGTGCCATCAGTGTCGGGACAGGGGGCGAAGCTTTCTTT	CAISVGTGGEAFF
TRBV19	TRBJ1-5	few	.	TGTGCCAGTAGTATATGGAGGACAGATCAGCCCCAGCATTTT	CASSIWRTDQPQHF
TRBV7-2	TRBJ1-5	many	.	TGTGCCAGCAGCTTACAGGGTGGGGATCATCAGCCCCAGCATTTT	CASSLQGGDHQPQHF
TRBV30	TRBJ1-4	.	.	TGTGCCTGGAGTGTACCGGGGGATGAAAAACTGTTTTTT	CAWSVPGDEKLFF
TRBV29-1	TRBJ2-4	many	TRBD2	TGCAGCGTTGATGGCGGGAGGGTCGTTCGAGCCAAAAACATTCAGTACTTC	CSVDGGRVVRAKNIQYF
TRBV7-2	TRBJ2-5	.	TRBD1	TGTGCCAGCAGCTTAACTGGGACAGGGGAGACCAAGTACTTC	CASSLTGTGETKYF
TRBV12-3/TRBV12-4	TRBJ1-1	.	.	TGTGCCAGCAGTTTATCTGTGTACAGGGAACTAACTGAAGCTTTCTTT	CASSLSVYRELTEAFF
TRBV3-1	TRBJ2-2	.	TRBD2	TGTGCCAGCAGCCACCTTCGGGGGGCCGGGGAGCTGTTTTTT	CASSHLRGAGELFF
TRBV6-1	TRBJ2-2	many	TRBD2	TGTGCCAGCAGTGGGACTAGCCTCGGGGAGCTGTTTTTT	CASSGTSLGELFF
TRBV20-1	TRBJ2-4	many	.	TGCAGTGCTAGACGAAGGGCGGGGGCCTGGAACATTCAGTACTTC	CSARRRAGAWNIQYF
TRBV15	TRBJ2-2	many	TRBD1	TGTGCCACCAGCAGAAGAAGACAGGGAACGATCGGGGAGCTGTTTTTT	CATSRRRQGTIGELFF
TRBV25-1	TRBJ1-5	many	.	TGTGCCAGCAGTGAGCTAATTTTTTGGGGGGTGGACCAGCCCCAGCATTTT	CASSELIFWGVDQPQHF
TRBV10-3	TRBJ2-7	many	.	TGTGCCACGGCTTCGCGGGCCGCCTACGAGCAGTACTTC	CATASRAAYEQYF
TRBV3-1	TRBJ2-5	many	.	TGTGCCAGCAGCCAAGAGTTCCTTCGGGGGGAGACCCAGTACTTC	CASSQEFLRGETQYF
TRBV30	TRBJ2-7	few	TRBD2	TGTGCCTGGAGCGAACTAGCGGGGGAGGTAAGCGAGCAGTACTTC	CAWSELAGEVSEQYF
TRBV28	TRBJ1-5	many	.	TGTGCCAGCAGTTTATATACCGGGGTCAATCAGCCCCAGCATTTT	CASSLYTGVNQPQHF
TRBV4-1	TRBJ1-1	many	TRBD1	TGCGCCAGCAGCCAAGTTCCAGGGGGAAGAGGGGCTTTCTTT	CASSQVPGGRGAFF
TRBV2	TRBJ1-5	.	.	TGTGCCAGCAGTGAATCGGGGCGAGGGCAGCCCCAGCATTTT	CASSESGRGQPQHF
TRBV6-1	TRBJ1-5	many	.	TGTGCCAGCCTGGGAGGGGAACTAAATCAGCCCCAGCATTTT	CASLGGELNQPQHF
TRBV29-1	TRBJ1-1	many	.	TGCAGCGCCCCGGAGGGGAGCATGAACACTGAAGCTTTCTTT	CSAPEGSMNTEAFF
TRBV28	TRBJ1-2	many	TRBD1	TGTGCCAGCAGTACCCACAGGGGTGCCTATGGCTACACCTTC	CASSTHRGAYGYTF
TRBV28	TRBJ1-1	many	.	TGTGCCATCAGGGGGAACACTGAAGCTTTCTTT	CAIRGNTEAFF
TRBV12-3/TRBV12-4	TRBJ1-2	.	.	TGTGCCAGCAGTTTAGGGGGGTCGGGCTATGGCTACACCTTC	CASSLGGSGYGYTF
TRBV15	TRBJ2-4	.	TRBD1	TGTGCCACCAGCACAGCCGCGGGACAGGGGGCTTGGGCCAAAAACATTCAGTACTTC	CATSTAAGQGAWAKNIQYF
TRBV7-8	TRBJ1-6	.	TRBD1	TGTGCCAGCAGCACCCGGACAGGGGATTACGGATCACCCCTCCACTTT	CASSTRTGDYGSPLHF